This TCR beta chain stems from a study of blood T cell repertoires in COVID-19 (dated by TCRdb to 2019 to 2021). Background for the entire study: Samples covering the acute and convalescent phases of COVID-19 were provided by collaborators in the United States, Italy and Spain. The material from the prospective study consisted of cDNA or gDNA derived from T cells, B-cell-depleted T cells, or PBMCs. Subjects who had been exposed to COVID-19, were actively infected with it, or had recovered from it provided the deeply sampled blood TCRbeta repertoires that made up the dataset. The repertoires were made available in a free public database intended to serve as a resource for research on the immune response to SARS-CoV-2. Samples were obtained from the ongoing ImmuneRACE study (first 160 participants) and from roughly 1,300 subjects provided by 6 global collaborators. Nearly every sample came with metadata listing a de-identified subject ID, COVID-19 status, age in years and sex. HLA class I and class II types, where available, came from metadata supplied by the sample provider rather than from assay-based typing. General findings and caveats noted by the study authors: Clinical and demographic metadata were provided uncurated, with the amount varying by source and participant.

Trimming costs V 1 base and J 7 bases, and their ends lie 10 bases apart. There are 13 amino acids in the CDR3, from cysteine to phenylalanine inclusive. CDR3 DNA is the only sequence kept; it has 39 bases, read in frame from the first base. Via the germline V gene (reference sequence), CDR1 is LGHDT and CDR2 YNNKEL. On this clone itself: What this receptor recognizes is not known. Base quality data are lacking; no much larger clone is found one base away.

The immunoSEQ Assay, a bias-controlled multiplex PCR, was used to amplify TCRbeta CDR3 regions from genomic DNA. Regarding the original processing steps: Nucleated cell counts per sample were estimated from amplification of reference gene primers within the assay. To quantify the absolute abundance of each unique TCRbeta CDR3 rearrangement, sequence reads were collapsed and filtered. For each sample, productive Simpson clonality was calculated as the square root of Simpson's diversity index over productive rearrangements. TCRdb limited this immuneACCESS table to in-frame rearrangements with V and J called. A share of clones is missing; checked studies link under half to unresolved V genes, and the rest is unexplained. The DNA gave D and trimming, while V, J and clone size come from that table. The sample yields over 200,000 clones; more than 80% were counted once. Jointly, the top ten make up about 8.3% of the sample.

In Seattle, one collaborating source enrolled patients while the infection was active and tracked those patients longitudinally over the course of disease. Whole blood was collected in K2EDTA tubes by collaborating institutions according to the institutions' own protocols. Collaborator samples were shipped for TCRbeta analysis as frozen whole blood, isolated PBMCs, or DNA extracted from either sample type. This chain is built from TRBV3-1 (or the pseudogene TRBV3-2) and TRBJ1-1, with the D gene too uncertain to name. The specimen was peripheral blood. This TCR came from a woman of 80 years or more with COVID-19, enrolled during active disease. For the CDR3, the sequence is CASSQGALGEAFF. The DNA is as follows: TGTGCCAGCAGCCAAGGGGCGCTGGGTGAAGCTTTCTTT.